This TCR beta chain was identified in a study of blood T cell repertoires in COVID-19. Study-wide context: Sites in the United States, Italy and Spain provided acute and convalescent COVID-19 samples. T cells, B-cell-depleted T cells, or PBMCs provided the cDNA or gDNA that served as material.

The germline V gene encodes CDR1 SGDLS and CDR2 YYNGEE. Trimming took 4 bases from V and 4 from J, leaving 17 bases between them. This CDR3 comprises 15 residues. Methods used by the authors: Amplifying reference gene primers gave estimates of nucleated cell counts. Measured with immunoSEQ multiplex PCR; TCRdb has only the in-frame clones, and not every one. V and J calls plus clone size are reproduced from that table; the DNA served to infer D and trimming. In the table there are about 200,000 clones, around four fifths of which are singletons. Seattle participants joined during active infection and were tracked over time. This clone was recorded only once.

The gene calls are TRBV9 and TRBJ2-5; D is possibly TRBD2 (6 bases). The clonotype was recovered from a man aged 55 to 69 with COVID-19, enrolled during active disease. Material for sequencing was peripheral blood. The CDR3 loop is CASSFRMGGGETQYF. Here the CDR3 DNA reads TGTGCCAGCAGCTTCCGAATGGGGGGAGGAGAGACCCAGTACTTC.